The 22 T cell receptor beta chains below all came from one sample that was sequenced in a study of OX40 agonist ivuxolimab in advanced cancers. Profiling relied on immunoSEQ multiplex PCR, and the TCRdb table lists in-frame clones only, not all of them. The table records some 27,000 clones, around four fifths of them present only once. The sequencing used CD4+ or CD8+ T cells sorted from blood, collected in a trial of the OX40 agonist ivuxolimab. The receptors come from an adult with an advanced solid tumor such as melanoma, head and neck, liver or kidney cancer.

This chain joins TRBV9 and TRBJ2-7, with D possibly TRBD2 on 5 matching bases. CDR1 and CDR2 (germline): SGDLS, YYNGEE. The CDR3 has 13 residues. Trimming cost V 0 bases and J 7 bases, with 11 bases left between them. As DNA, the CDR3 is TGTGCCAGCAGCGTAGGGGAGTTTCTTGAGCAGTACTTC. Translation gives CASSVGEFLEQYF.

This clone rates as medium-sized (0.01 to 0.1%). The gene calls are TRBV6-5 and TRBJ2-3, with D perhaps matching TRBD2 (6 bases). The CDR3 has 15 amino acids. V was shortened by 6 bases and J by 0 bases, with 13 bases between the two germline ends. The germline gives CDR1 MNHEY, CDR2 SVGAGI. The DNA of the CDR3 is TGTGCCAGCAGCAACGGACTACTTAGCACAGATACGCAGTATTTT. It yields the protein CASSNGLLSTDTQYF.

The V gene is TRBV4-1, the J gene TRBJ2-7; TRBD2 agrees at 9 bases. The CDR3 is 15 residues long. The V gene end was trimmed by 1 base and the J gene end by 6 bases; junction bases not matched to a gene: 7. Germline CDR1 MGHRA, CDR2 YSYEKL. As DNA, the CDR3 is TGCGCCAGCAGCCAAGTGGGCGGGGGGGCCGGCGAGCAGTACTTC. The encoded protein is CASSQVGGGAGEQYF.

The rearrangement links TRBV4-1 to TRBJ1-5; a possible D gene is TRBD1 (5 bases). The germline CDR1 and CDR2 sequences are MGHRA and YSYEKL. The CDR3 totals 14 residues. The V end was cut by 6 bases, the J end by 7 bases, with 16 bases between. The CDR3 sequence is CASRDIGPGQPQHF. CDR3 sequence (DNA): TGCGCCAGCAGGGACATAGGGCCGGGACAGCCCCAGCATTTT.

The CDR3, as DNA: TGTGCCAGCAGCTCGATGGGTGGCGGGGGCTACGAGCAGTACTTC. It specifies CASSSMGGGGYEQYF. The chain combines TRBV14 with TRBJ2-7; TRBD2 matches at 7 bases. CDR1 SGHDN and CDR2 FVKESK come from the germline V gene. The V and J ends lost 5 bases and 3 bases, in that order; junction bases with no gene match: 10. This CDR3 has 15 amino acids.

This clone was found a few times. This chain uses TRBV9 with TRBJ2-2, with a tentative D call TRBD1 (5 bases). The length of the CDR3 is 12 residues. Germline CDR1 SGDLS, CDR2 YYNGEE. V dropped 4 bases and J dropped 7 bases, with 8 bases sitting between them. The CDR3 protein is CASSRGVGELFF. CDR3 in DNA: TGTGCCAGCAGCAGGGGTGTCGGGGAGCTGTTTTTT.

There are a few counts of this clone. This rearrangement joins TRBV5-1 to TRBJ1-1, with no clear D. The CDR3 sequence is 13 residues long. Trimming cost V 4 bases and J 5 bases, with 12 bases left between them. Germline V gene lookup returns CDR1 SGHRS and CDR2 YFSETQ. The CDR3 DNA sequence: TGCGCCAGCAGCCCAAACTTTGGAACTGAAGCTTTCTTT. It yields the protein CASSPNFGTEAFF.

V gene TRBV4-2 combines with J gene TRBJ2-2; D call uncertain. The V end lost 4 bases, the J end lost 6 bases, and 9 bases lay between the germline ends. From germline, CDR1 is LGHNA and CDR2 YNFKEQ. The CDR3 sequence is 13 residues long. CDR3 sequence reads: CASSLSGAGELFF. In nucleotides, the CDR3 is TGTGCCAGCAGCCTGAGTGGGGCCGGGGAGCTGTTTTTT.

This CDR3 reads CASSQDGTGLQNNEKLFF. In DNA form, the CDR3 reads TGCGCCAGCAGCCAAGATGGGACAGGGCTACAAAATAATGAAAAACTGTTTTTT. This rearrangement joins TRBV4-3 to TRBJ1-4; 9 bases align to TRBD1. The CDR3 sequence is 18 residues long. Germline trimming cut 0 bases from V and 4 bases from J; bases unmatched to any gene: 9. The germline CDR1 and CDR2 sequences are LGHNA and YSLEER.

This chain connects TRBV6-5 to TRBJ1-5; D gene unclear. Per germline, CDR1 MNHEY and CDR2 SVGAGI. The V and J ends lost 6 bases and 5 bases respectively, with 14 bases between them. The CDR3 is 14 residues long. The DNA of the CDR3 is TGTGCCAGCAGCAGAGCGGGTGAGGATCAGCCCCAGCATTTT. Translation: CASSRAGEDQPQHF.

The CDR3 DNA sequence: TGCGCCAGCAGCGGGACAGGGGGAACCGGGGAGCTGTTTTTT. It specifies CASSGTGGTGELFF. This chain links TRBV10-2 with TRBJ2-2, with 11 bases matching TRBD1. With 6 bases clipped from V and 5 bases from J, the junction kept 2 bases outside the gene matches. The germline gives CDR1 WSHSY, CDR2 SAAADI. The CDR3 runs to 14 residues.

CDR3 loop: CASSLLAGGNTGELFF. The CDR3 DNA is TGTGCCAGCAGTTTGTTAGCAGGTGGGAACACCGGGGAGCTGTTTTTT. V usage is TRBV27 and J usage is TRBJ2-2, with D unresolved. The CDR3 sequence is 16 residues long. V was shortened by 3 bases and J by 1 base, with 12 bases between the two germline ends. Germline assignment: CDR1 MNHEY and CDR2 SMNVEV (reference sequence).

J is TRBJ2-7 and V is TRBV7-9; TRBD2 agrees at 10 bases. After removal of 4 bases from V and 0 bases from J, the junction contained 9 bases not matched to a gene. In germline, CDR1 is SEHNR, CDR2 FQNEAQ (reference sequence). CDR3 length: 17 residues. The CDR3 DNA reads as TGTGCCAGCAGCTCGCGGGATCTAGCGGGGGACTCCTACGAGCAGTACTTC. Translated, it gives CASSSRDLAGDSYEQYF.

This chain connects TRBV7-2 to TRBJ1-4; TRBD1 aligns across 8 bases. CDR1 and CDR2 (germline): SGHTA, FQGNSA. There are 16 residues in the CDR3. V was pared by 5 bases and J by 3 bases, with 8 bases of the junction left unmatched. CDR3 in DNA: TGTGCCAGCAGCACAGGACAGGGTTTGGCTAATGAAAAACTGTTTTTT. It is translated as CASSTGQGLANEKLFF.

The rearrangement joins TRBV6-5 to TRBJ2-5; weak D call: TRBD2 (6 bases). CDR1 MNHEY and CDR2 SVGAGI come from the germline V gene. Deletions cut 0 bases from V and 0 bases from J, with 8 bases between. The CDR3 contains 15 residues. DNA of the CDR3: TGTGCCAGCAGTTACTCCGGAGGGTACCAAGAGACCCAGTACTTC. The encoded protein is CASSYSGGYQETQYF.

This clone is judged medium-sized (0.01 to 0.1%). V and J are TRBV6-5 and TRBJ2-1, with D tentatively TRBD1 or TRBD2 (5 bases each). CDR1 is MNHEY, CDR2 SVGAGI, per germline. The V gene lost 2 bases and the J gene lost 6 bases, with 14 bases spanning the gap. This CDR3 is 15 amino acids long. The DNA of the CDR3 is TGTGCCAGCAGTTACGAGGGGCCGGGCCCCAATGAGCAGTTCTTC. This sequence encodes CASSYEGPGPNEQFF.

The chain is built from TRBV14 and TRBJ2-6, with D perhaps matching TRBD2 (6 bases). The CDR3 has 18 amino acids. Per germline, CDR1 SGHDN and CDR2 FVKESK. The V end was cut by 3 bases, the J end by 0 bases, with 15 bases between. The CDR3 protein is CASSHIPGLSSGANVLTF. Written as DNA, the CDR3 is TGTGCCAGCAGCCATATCCCGGGACTGAGCTCTGGGGCCAACGTCCTGACTTTC.

DNA for the CDR3: TGCGCCAGCAGCCCGGCGACGTGGAGGGGTAATGAAAAACTGTTTTTT. Translating it yields CASSPATWRGNEKLFF. The rearrangement links TRBV4-3 to TRBJ1-4; D perhaps matches TRBD1 (5 bases). Germline values: CDR1 LGHNA, CDR2 YSLEER. Trimming stripped 4 bases from V and 4 bases from J, with 16 bases between. The CDR3 sequence is 16 residues long.

This clone has more than one count but fewer than ten. The chain employs TRBV4-2 and TRBJ1-6, with D hard to call. CDR1 is LGHNA, CDR2 YNFKEQ, per germline. The germline V and J ends were trimmed by 3 bases and 0 bases, with 12 bases remaining between them. CDR3 size: 17 residues. For the CDR3, the DNA is TGTGCCAGCAGCCATATGGAGACGAGCTCCTATAATTCACCCCTCCACTTT. Its translation: CASSHMETSSYNSPLHF.

The chain has TRBV6-5 and TRBJ1-4, with D maybe TRBD1 (6 bases). The germline V gene has CDR1 MNHEY and CDR2 SVGAGI. V was shortened by 5 bases and J by 8 bases, with 18 bases between the two germline ends. This CDR3 is built from 15 residues. The chain's CDR3 is CASSATGTPAEKLFF. As DNA, the CDR3 is TGTGCCAGCAGTGCAACAGGGACCCCCGCGGAAAAACTGTTTTTT.

The chain links TRBV6-6 to TRBJ1-4, with TRBD1 matching 11 bases. The CDR3 has 15 amino acids. Germline-derived CDR1 and CDR2 are MNHNY and SVGAGI (reference sequence). Trimming at V came to 6 bases and at J to 0 bases, leaving 0 bases not matched to a gene. CDR3 amino acids: CASRGQGATNEKLFF. CDR3 nucleotides: TGTGCCAGCAGGGGACAGGGGGCAACTAATGAAAAACTGTTTTTT.

The V and J genes are TRBV21-1 and TRBJ1-5. TRBV21-1 is an annotated pseudogene. This CDR3 has 18 amino acids. Here the CDR3 DNA reads TGTGCCACCGCGGGGGTAGATACCGGGACAGCTAGCAATCAGCCCCAGCATTTT. It translates to CATAGVDTGTASNQPQHF.